The 14 T cell receptor beta chains given below trace back to one sample, sequenced in a study of HIV-infected patients and healthy controls. About 480 ng RNA was reverse transcribed with alpha and beta constant-region primers. Separate chain-specific third strand synthesis with multiplexing indices produced the alpha and beta libraries. TCRdb redid the calling of the 5' RACE reads with MiXCR, one entry per CDR3 protein. The repertoire holds around 20,000 distinct CDR3 sequences, with more than 10% as singletons. The repertoire came from unfractionated whole blood and reflected all unsorted peripheral T cells. What was sequenced was blood. All receptors come from an adult in good health.

This clonotype is judged medium-sized (0.01 to 0.1%). The CDR3 loop reads CASSQGGLGPGTEAFF. The DNA of the CDR3 is TGCGCCAGCAGCCAAGGGGGGTTGGGGCCGGGCACTGAAGCTTTCTTT. The J gene is TRBJ1-1, the V gene TRBV4-3; maybe TRBD1 (5 bases). Deletions cut 1 base from V and 4 bases from J, with 16 bases between. CDR3 length: 16 residues. Per the germline V gene, CDR1 is LGHNA and CDR2 is YSLEER.

There are many counts of this clonotype. DNA for the CDR3: TGTGCCAGCAGCCCCCTCCAGGGCTCGGAGGGCTACACCTTC. Its translation is CASSPLQGSEGYTF. The chain combines TRBV3-1 with TRBJ1-2, with D possibly matching TRBD1 (5 bases). CDR3 length: 14 residues. Germline loops: CDR1 LGHDT, CDR2 YNNKEL (reference sequence). Trimming left V 4 bases short and J 8 bases short, with 17 bases between.

The chain carries TRBV7-2 and TRBJ2-7; 8 bases fit TRBD2. Germline V lookup: CDR1 SGHTA, CDR2 FQGNSA. Germline trimming cut 4 bases from V and 3 bases from J; bases unmatched to any gene: 8. The CDR3 runs to 15 residues. CDR3 sequence reads: CASSSSAGLVYEQYF. In DNA, the CDR3 is TGTGCCAGCAGCTCCTCCGCGGGACTAGTCTACGAGCAGTACTTC.

This clonotype was found many times. The chain joins TRBV12-5 to TRBJ2-7; 9 nucleotides align to TRBD1. There are 14 residues in the CDR3. CDR1 and CDR2 from the germline V gene are LGHNT and FRNRAP. J gave up 9 bases and V 8 bases, and 14 bases lay outside the gene matches. The CDR3 coding sequence is TGTGCTAGTAGACCGGGACAGGGAAATCGATGGCAGTACTTC. Translation: CASRPGQGNRWQYF.

This clonotype was recorded a few times. The chain links TRBV20-1 to TRBJ2-3; the match to TRBD1 covers 8 bases. Trimming cost V 4 bases and J 1 base; bases outside gene matches: 4. The length of the CDR3 is 14 residues. Germline V gene sequence: CDR1 DFQATT, CDR2 SNEGSKA (reference sequence). The CDR3 sequence: CSAKPGQGTDTQYF. The CDR3 nucleotides read TGCAGTGCTAAGCCGGGACAGGGCACAGATACGCAGTATTTT.

This clonotype was picked up many times. The rearrangement uses TRBV3-1 and TRBJ1-2, with D tentatively TRBD1 (6 bases). The length of the CDR3 is 14 residues. The germline V gene encodes CDR1 LGHDT and CDR2 YNNKEL (reference sequence). The V end lost 4 bases, the J end lost 8 bases, and 17 bases lay between the germline ends. The CDR3 bases are TGTGCCAGCAGCCCTCTAAGGGGGGTAAGAGGCTACACCTTC. It is translated as CASSPLRGVRGYTF.

The chain employs TRBV12-3 or TRBV12-4 and TRBJ1-1; possible D gene TRBD1, 6 bases. The CDR3 runs to 14 residues. Trimming took 1 base from V and 4 from J, leaving 10 bases between them. The CDR3, as DNA: TGTGCCAGCAGTTTAGGGGGGGCAGGCACTGAAGCTTTCTTT. This encodes CASSLGGAGTEAFF.

V is TRBV24-1 and J is TRBJ1-2; 7 bases map to TRBD1. This CDR3 comprises 12 residues. CDR1 is KGHDR, CDR2 SFDVKD, per germline. The J segment lost 5 bases and the V segment lost 9 bases, leaving 5 bases of the junction unmatched. In DNA form, the CDR3 reads TGTGCCACCGGTTACAGGGGTTATGGCTACACCTTC. This translates into CATGYRGYGYTF.

The table lists this clonotype with a few counts. The rearrangement uses TRBV28 and TRBJ2-1, with 9 bases lining up with TRBD1. The CDR3 is 16 residues long. The junction had 8 bases not matched to a gene; V was cut back by 3 bases and J by 5 bases. Looked up from germline, CDR1 is MDHEN and CDR2 is SYDVKM. The CDR3 DNA is TGTGCCAGCAGTTTTGTCGGGGACAGGGTCCACAATGAGCAGTTCTTC. Protein product: CASSFVGDRVHNEQFF. Full variable domain (remainder filled in from reference TRBV28 and TRBJ2-1): DVKVTQSSRYLVKRTGEKVFLECVQDMDHENMFWYRQDPGLGLRLIYFSYDVKMKEKGDIPEGYSVSREKKERFSLILESASTNQTSMYLCASSFVGDRVHNEQFFGPGTRLTVL.

This clonotype turned up a few times. This sequence joins TRBV5-4 and TRBJ2-7, with TRBD1 identical over 11 bases. CDR1 is SGHNT, CDR2 YYREEE, per germline (reference sequence). J lost 2 bases, V lost 4 bases, and 8 bases had no gene match. The CDR3 has 16 residues. For the CDR3, the DNA is TGTGCCAGCAGCCAGAGGACAGGGGGCGCCGCCTACGAGCAGTACTTC. This sequence encodes CASSQRTGGAAYEQYF.

The chain links TRBV10-3 to TRBJ2-1; no firm D call. Per the germline V gene, CDR1 is ENHRY and CDR2 is SYGVKD. The CDR3 runs 15 residues. Trimming removed 4 bases at V and 2 bases at J, with 12 bases between. CDR3 in amino acids: CAISGNAATYNEQFF. The CDR3 DNA sequence: TGTGCCATCAGTGGCAACGCGGCGACCTACAATGAGCAGTTCTTC.

This clonotype was seen ten or more times. The chain links TRBV19 to TRBJ2-1; 7 nucleotides agree with TRBD2. Germline CDR1 is LNHDA and CDR2 is SQIVND (reference sequence). The CDR3 has 17 amino acids. Trimming took 3 bases from V and 5 from J; bases not matched to a gene: 13. CDR3 sequence (DNA): TGTGCCAGTAGTATTATGTTCGCGGGGGTCGCCAACAATGAGCAGTTCTTC. This encodes CASSIMFAGVANNEQFF.

At least ten counts were recorded for this clonotype. The V and J genes are TRBV11-2 and TRBJ2-7; D may match TRBD1 or TRBD2 (5 bases each). Trimming took 1 base from V and 2 from J, leaving 12 bases between them. CDR3 length equals 15 residues. CDR1 is SGHAT, CDR2 FQNNGV, per germline. CDR3 region: CASSLAGPFAYEQYF. The CDR3 bases are TGTGCCAGCAGCTTAGCGGGGCCCTTTGCCTACGAGCAGTACTTC.

This clonotype was seen ten or more times. The CDR3: CASRPQGAGRNEQFF. The CDR3 DNA reads TGTGCCAGCAGACCCCAGGGGGCAGGTAGGAATGAGCAGTTCTTC. The V and J genes are TRBV12-3 or TRBV12-4 and TRBJ2-1; 8 bases are a match to TRBD1. The CDR3 loop spans 15 amino acids. With V trimmed by 6 bases and J by 7 bases, 11 bases remained unmatched.